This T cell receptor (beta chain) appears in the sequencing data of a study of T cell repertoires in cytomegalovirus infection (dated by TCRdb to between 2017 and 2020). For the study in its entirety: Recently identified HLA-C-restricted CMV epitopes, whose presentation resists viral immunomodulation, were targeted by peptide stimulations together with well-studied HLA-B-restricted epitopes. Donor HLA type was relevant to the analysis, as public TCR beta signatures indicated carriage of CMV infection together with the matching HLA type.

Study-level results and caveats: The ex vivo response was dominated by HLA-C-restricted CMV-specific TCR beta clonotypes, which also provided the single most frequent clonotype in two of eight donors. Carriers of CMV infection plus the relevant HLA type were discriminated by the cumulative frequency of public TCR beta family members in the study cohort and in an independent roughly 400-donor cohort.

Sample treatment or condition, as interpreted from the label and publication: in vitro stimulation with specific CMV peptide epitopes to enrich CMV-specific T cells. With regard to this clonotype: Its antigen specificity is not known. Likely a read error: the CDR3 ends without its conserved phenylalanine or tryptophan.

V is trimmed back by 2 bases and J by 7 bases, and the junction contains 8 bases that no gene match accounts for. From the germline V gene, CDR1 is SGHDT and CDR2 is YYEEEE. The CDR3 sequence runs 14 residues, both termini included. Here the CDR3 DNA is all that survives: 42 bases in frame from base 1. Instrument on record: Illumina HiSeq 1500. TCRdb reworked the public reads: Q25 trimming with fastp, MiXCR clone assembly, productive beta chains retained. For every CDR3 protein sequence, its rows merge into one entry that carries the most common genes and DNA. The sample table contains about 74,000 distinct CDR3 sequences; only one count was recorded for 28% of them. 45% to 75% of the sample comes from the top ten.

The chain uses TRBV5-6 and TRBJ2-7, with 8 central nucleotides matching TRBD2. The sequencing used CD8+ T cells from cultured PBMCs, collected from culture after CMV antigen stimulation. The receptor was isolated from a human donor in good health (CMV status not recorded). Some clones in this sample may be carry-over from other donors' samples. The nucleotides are TGTGCCAGCAGCTTTCCGGTAGCGGGACGGGAGCAGTACTCC. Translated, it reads CASSFPVAGREQYS.